The next 10 T cell receptor beta chains were all read from a single sample in a study of CD8 T cells in ankylosing spondylitis. Study outcomes and limitations: Ankylosing spondylitis blood appeared to carry a characteristic TCR beta motif of under ten highly homologous variants.

These TCRs are of unknown antigen specificity. TCRdb passed the 5' RACE reads through MiXCR, listing each CDR3 protein once. The sample lists approximately 540,000 distinct CDR3 sequences, roughly 13% occurring once. The sequenced sample consisted of blood, either unsorted or a sorted T cell fraction (not recorded which). The receptors derive from a male donor with ankylosing spondylitis.

This clonotype was seen a few times. The rearrangement links TRBV5-1 to TRBJ2-2; D call uncertain. Germline-derived CDR1 and CDR2 are SGHRS and YFSETQ. V was cut by 4 bases and J by 1 base, with 8 bases left in between. CDR3 length equals 14 residues. CDR3 loop: CASSPTMNTGELFF. CDR3 in DNA: TGCGCCAGCAGCCCCACTATGAACACCGGGGAGCTGTTTTTT.

This clonotype was counted a few times. The chain couples TRBV7-2 to TRBJ1-1; possibly TRBD1 for D (6 bases). The ends were cut back, 4 bases at V and 1 base at J, with 13 bases in the middle. Per germline, CDR1 SGHTA and CDR2 FQGNSA. The CDR3 is made up of 15 amino acids. CDR3 in DNA: TGTGCCAGCAGCTCGGATGGGGGGGCGAACACTGAAGCTTTCTTT. Translating it yields CASSSDGGANTEAFF.

As DNA, the CDR3 is TGTGCCATCAGTGATAATTCGGTAGGTTACGAGCAGTACGTC. Amino acids: CAISDNSVGYEQYV. The V and J genes are TRBV10-3 and TRBJ2-7; no reliable D call. The CDR3 covers 14 residues. Germline CDR1 is ENHRY and CDR2 is SYGVKD. The V end was cut by 3 bases, the J end by 4 bases, with 13 bases between.

This chain connects TRBV20-1 to TRBJ2-3, with 7 positions matching TRBD2. The CDR3 is 16 amino acids. In germline, CDR1 is DFQATT, CDR2 SNEGSKA (reference sequence). V shed 2 bases and J 1 base; nucleotides not matched to a gene: 9. CDR3 DNA sequence: TGCAGTGCTAGACGGGGGGACTGGTTAGGCACAGATACGCAGTATTTT. Protein: CSARRGDWLGTDTQYF.

This clonotype has only a few counts. V is TRBV4-1 and J is TRBJ2-5, with TRBD1 identical over 9 bases. There are 14 residues in the CDR3. Germline CDR1 and CDR2: MGHRA and YSYEKL. V was clipped by 3 bases and J by 4 bases; unmatched bases: 3. The DNA for the CDR3 is TGCGCCAGCAGCCATAACAGGGGGCGAGAGACCCAGTACTTC. Translated: CASSHNRGRETQYF.

The chain links TRBV5-5 to TRBJ2-2; 9 positions agree with TRBD1. Per the germline V gene, CDR1 is SGHKS and CDR2 is YYEKEE (reference sequence). The J segment lost 4 bases and the V segment lost 5 bases, leaving 6 bases of the junction unmatched. The CDR3 loop spans 15 amino acids. The CDR3 loop is CASSRDRAGTGELFF. CDR3 coding DNA: TGTGCCAGCAGTCGGGACAGGGCCGGCACCGGGGAGCTGTTTTTT.

This clonotype was detected a few times. The J gene is TRBJ2-3, the V gene TRBV6-4; D gene ambiguous. Per germline, CDR1 MRHNA and CDR2 SNTAGT. The CDR3 extends over 12 amino acids. The V and J ends lost 7 bases and 5 bases respectively, with 10 bases between them. The CDR3 here is CASTDSGDTQYF. DNA of the CDR3: TGTGCCAGCACCGACTCTGGAGATACGCAGTATTTT.

Concerning this clonotype: This may arise from a read error, as a much more abundant clone is one base away. The chain employs TRBV2 and TRBJ2-3; 7 bases are a match to TRBD2. The CDR3 is 13 residues long. The V and J ends lost 7 bases and 2 bases, in that order; junction bases with no gene match: 3. Germline loops: CDR1 SNHLY, CDR2 FYNNEI. CDR3 DNA: TGTGCCAGCAATAGCGGGTACACAGATACGCAGTATTTT. Translated, it gives CASNSGYTDTQYF.

This clonotype was counted ten times or more. The J gene is TRBJ1-6, the V gene TRBV3-1; weak D call: TRBD1 (5 bases). The CDR3 covers 17 residues. Trimming pared 1 base from V and 7 bases from J, leaving 17 bases between. CDR1 and CDR2 from the germline V gene are LGHDT and YNNKEL (reference sequence). In DNA, the CDR3 is TGTGCCAGCAGCCAAGCCCGATGGACACCAAAAAATTCACCCCTCCACTTT. It translates to CASSQARWTPKNSPLHF. Looking up the rest from reference TRBV3-1 and TRBJ1-6 gives the full variable domain: DTAVSQTPKYLVTQMGNDKSIKCEQNLGHDTMYWYKQDSKKFLKIMFSYNNKELIINETVPNRFSPKSPDKAHLNLHINSLELGDSAVYFCASSQARWTPKNSPLHFGNGTRLTVT.

This clonotype was seen many times. The chain employs TRBV11-2 and TRBJ1-2, with 7 bases aligning to TRBD1. The V gene's germline CDR1 is SGHAT and CDR2 FQNNGV. J gave up 2 bases and V 7 bases, and 13 bases lay outside the gene matches. The CDR3 consists of 16 residues. The CDR3 DNA reads as TGTGCCAGCACCCTATCCCCGACAGGGAGCAACTATGGCTACACCTTC. This gives the protein CASTLSPTGSNYGYTF.